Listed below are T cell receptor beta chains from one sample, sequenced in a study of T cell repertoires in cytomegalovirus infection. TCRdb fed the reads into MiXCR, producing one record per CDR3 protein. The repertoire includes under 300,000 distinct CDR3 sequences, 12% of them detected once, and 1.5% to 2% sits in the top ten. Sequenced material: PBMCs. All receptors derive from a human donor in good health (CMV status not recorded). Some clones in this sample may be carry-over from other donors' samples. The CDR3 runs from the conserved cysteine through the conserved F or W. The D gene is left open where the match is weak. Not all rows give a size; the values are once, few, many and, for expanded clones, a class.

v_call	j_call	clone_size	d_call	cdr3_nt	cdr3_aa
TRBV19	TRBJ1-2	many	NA	TGTGCCAGTAGTACCCGCTCGACAGGAGGGGACTATGGCTACACCTTC	CASSTRSTGGDYGYTF
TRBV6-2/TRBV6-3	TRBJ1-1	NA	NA	TGTGCCAGCAGCGAAGGGACGACAACAGAAGCTTTCTTT	CASSEGTTTEAFF
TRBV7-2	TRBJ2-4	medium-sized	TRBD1	TGTGCCAGCAGCTCCCGAGGGGGCACCAAAAACATTCAGTACTTC	CASSSRGGTKNIQYF
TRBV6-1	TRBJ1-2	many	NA	TGTGCCAGCAGTGAAGGGGGGGGCAGGGTGGCCCATGGCTACACCTTC	CASSEGGGRVAHGYTF
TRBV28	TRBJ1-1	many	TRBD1	TGTGCCAGCAGTGGACTAGGGACAGGGGGATTGGGAGCTTTCTTT	CASSGLGTGGLGAFF
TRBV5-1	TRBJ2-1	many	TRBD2	TGCGCCAGCAGCTTGGCATCTCTAGCGGGAGGTCGTAAGAATGAGCAGTTCTTC	CASSLASLAGGRKNEQFF
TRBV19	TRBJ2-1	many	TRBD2	TGTGCCAGTCGTAACGTCGCTAGCGGGGTGGGATCCAATGAGCAGTTCTTC	CASRNVASGVGSNEQFF
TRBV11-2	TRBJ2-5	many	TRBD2	TGTGCCAGCAGCTCCGGGACTAGCGGGGGAGGTGAGACCCAGTACTTC	CASSSGTSGGGETQYF
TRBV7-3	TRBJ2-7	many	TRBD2	TGTGCCAGCAGCTTATACACGGGAGGGCCGTACGAGCAGTACTTC	CASSLYTGGPYEQYF
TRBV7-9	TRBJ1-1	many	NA	TGTGCCAGCAGCAGATTTTCGTGGGGGGACTGGAGAGACGAAGCTTTCTTT	CASSRFSWGDWRDEAFF
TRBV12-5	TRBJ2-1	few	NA	TGTGCTAGTGGTTTGGAAGTGGGGGCGCTTAATGAGCAGTTCTTC	CASGLEVGALNEQFF
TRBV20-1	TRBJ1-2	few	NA	TGCAGTGCTAGAGCTTATGGGGGTACTAACTATGGCTACACCTTC	CSARAYGGTNYGYTF
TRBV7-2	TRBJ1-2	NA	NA	TGTGCCAGCATCATAGAGAGAGGAGCGCCTAGTGGCTACACCTTC	CASIIERGAPSGYTF
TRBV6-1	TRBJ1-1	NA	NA	TGTGCCAGCAGTTCCCCGGGGACCGGTGGAGCTTTCTTT	CASSSPGTGGAFF
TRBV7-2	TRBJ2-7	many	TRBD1	TGTGCCAGCAGCAGACGGGGACAGGGGACCTTCTACGAGCAGTACTTC	CASSRRGQGTFYEQYF